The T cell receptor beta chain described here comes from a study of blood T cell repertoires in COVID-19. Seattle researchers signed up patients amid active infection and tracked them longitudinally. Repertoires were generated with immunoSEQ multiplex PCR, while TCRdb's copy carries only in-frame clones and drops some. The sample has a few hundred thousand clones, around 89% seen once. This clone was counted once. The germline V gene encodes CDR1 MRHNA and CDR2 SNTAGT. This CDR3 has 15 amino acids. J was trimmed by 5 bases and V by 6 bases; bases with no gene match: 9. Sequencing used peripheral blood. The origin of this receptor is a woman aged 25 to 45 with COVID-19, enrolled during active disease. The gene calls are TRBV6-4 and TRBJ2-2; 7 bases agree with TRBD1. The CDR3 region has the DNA TGTGCCAGCAGCCCCGGGACAGAGGGGACCGGGGAGCTGTTTTTT. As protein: CASSPGTEGTGELFF.